This TCR beta chain was sequenced during a study of T cell responses to AZD1222 COVID-19 vaccine. Study-wide results and limits: Reportedly, nearly half the spike-specific TCRs target unmutated variant regions. Only 5 to 7 individuals given AZD1222 were seropositive at baseline. Scientists sampled the repertoires only once the peak T cell response had passed.

Germline V gene data show CDR1 as MRHNA and CDR2 as SNTAGT. The CDR3 totals 17 residues. With 0 bases clipped from V and 5 bases from J, the junction kept 11 bases outside the gene matches. About this clone itself: Its antigen is not identified.

The repertoire was sequenced with immunoSEQ multiplex PCR; TCRdb's copy has only in-frame clones and lacks some. The table shows fewer than 150,000 clones, with approximately 91% occurring only once. This TCR derives from an adult who received the AZD1222 COVID-19 vaccine. The J gene is TRBJ1-1, the V gene TRBV6-4, with 8 bases that match TRBD1. This material consisted of peripheral blood, taken 28 days after the second AZD1222 dose. The CDR3 DNA sequence: TGTGCCAGCAGTGACTCGTTTACCGGACAGGGATCGACTGAAGCTTTCTTT. Its protein is CASSDSFTGQGSTEAFF.